Presented here are 29 T cell receptor beta chains from one specimen sequenced in a study of cytomegalovirus exposure and HLA in healthy donors (dated 2017 in TCRdb). Libraries were constructed by the immunoSEQ multiplex PCR assay. For the multiplex PCR, a mixture combining 60 forward primers for TCR Vbeta segments and 13 reverse primers for TCR Jbeta segments was used. Sourced from immuneACCESS, this table was stored by TCRdb with only in-frame sequences that have V and J called. A share of the clones is absent; for the studies checked, an unresolved V gene accounts for under half, and the remainder has no known explanation. This sample lists about 35,000 clones; more than 80% were detected once. Roughly 6% of the sample is in the top ten clones. The sample comprised PBMCs. The receptors originated from a male donor in good health and CMV-seronegative.

This clone showed up just a few times. CDR3 bases: TGCGCCAGCAGCTTTTTTCTAGCGGACAATGAGCAGTTCTTC. Its protein product is CASSFFLADNEQFF. The genes are TRBV5-1 and TRBJ2-1; 7 nucleotides line up with TRBD2. This CDR3 is 14 amino acids long. Germline V gives CDR1 SGHRS, CDR2 YFSETQ. After removal of 2 bases from V and 5 bases from J, the junction contained 4 bases not matched to a gene.

The sample holds a few counts of this clone. J is TRBJ1-2 and V is TRBV5-1; 8 bases map to TRBD1. This CDR3 is built from 15 residues. Per the germline V gene, CDR1 is SGHRS and CDR2 is YFSETQ. Trimming removed 0 bases from V and 2 bases from J; junction bases left unmatched: 3. CDR3: CASSLDPGGNYGYTF. For the CDR3, the DNA is TGCGCCAGCAGCTTGGATCCAGGGGGCAACTATGGCTACACCTTC.

The chain has TRBV30 and TRBJ1-2, with TRBD1 matching over 7 bases. Germline CDR1 reads GTSNPN; CDR2 reads SVGIG (reference sequence). The CDR3 loop spans 15 amino acids. V lost 5 bases to trimming and J lost 2 bases; unmatched junction nucleotides: 11. The DNA of the CDR3 is TGTGCCTGGGGCGATTCTCAACAGGGGAACTATGGCTACACCTTC. Encoded protein: CAWGDSQQGNYGYTF.

This chain connects TRBV10-3 to TRBJ1-1; D is uncertain. Trimming took off 10 bases at V and 5 bases at J, with 17 bases between the two ends. The CDR3 runs to 13 residues. CDR1 is ENHRY and CDR2 is SYGVKD in the germline V gene. CDR3 protein: CATSTNGRTEAFF. In DNA form, the CDR3 reads TGTGCCACTTCGACGAACGGGAGGACTGAAGCTTTCTTT.

CDR3 loop: CASDGLAGGLGQFF. The DNA of the CDR3 is TGTGCCAGCGACGGACTAGCGGGAGGCCTAGGGCAGTTCTTC. The chain employs TRBV13 and TRBJ2-1, with TRBD2 identical over 14 bases. Germline trimming cut 8 bases from V and 12 bases from J; bases unmatched to any gene: 9. The CDR3 has 14 residues. Germline V lookup: CDR1 PRHDT, CDR2 FYEKMQ (reference sequence).

CDR3 region: CATQLGGGRTDTQYF. CDR3 coding DNA: TGTGCCACCCAGCTGGGGGGGGGACGCACAGATACGCAGTATTTT. V usage is TRBV5-4 and J usage is TRBJ2-3; 7 bases map to TRBD2. There are 15 residues in the CDR3. Losses at the gene ends were 9 bases for V and 1 base for J; bases not matched to a gene: 11. From germline, CDR1 is SGHNT and CDR2 YYREEE (reference sequence).

The genes are TRBV6-1 and TRBJ1-6; possible D gene TRBD1, 6 bases. This CDR3 comprises 14 residues. V was cut by 1 base and J by 7 bases, with 8 bases left in between. Germline V CDR1 and CDR2: MNHNS, SASEGT. CDR3 loop: CASSEGTANSPLHF. Here the CDR3 DNA reads TGTGCCAGCAGTGAAGGGACAGCCAATTCACCCCTCCACTTT.

This chain links TRBV30 with TRBJ2-2; D might be TRBD2 (5 bases). V dropped 0 bases and J dropped 6 bases, with 8 bases sitting between them. CDR1 and CDR2 (germline): GTSNPN, SVGIG (reference sequence). The CDR3 length is 13 residues. CDR3 protein: CAWSVPEAGELFF. CDR3 nucleotide sequence: TGTGCCTGGAGTGTACCGGAGGCCGGGGAGCTGTTTTTT.

The chain has TRBV9 and TRBJ1-2, with TRBD1 matching over 9 bases. The CDR3 is 17 residues long. With V trimmed by 2 bases and J by 4 bases, 12 bases remained unmatched. The germline CDR1 and CDR2 sequences are SGDLS and YYNGEE. CDR3 amino acids: CASSVNSQGARGYGYTF. CDR3 in DNA: TGTGCCAGCAGCGTTAATTCACAGGGGGCAAGGGGCTATGGCTACACCTTC.

The chain uses TRBV14 and TRBJ2-4; D remains ambiguous. The CDR3 covers 12 residues. Germline assignment: CDR1 SGHDN and CDR2 FVKESK. V was trimmed by 1 base and J by 9 bases, leaving 7 bases between them. The CDR3 region is CASSQVSSIQYF. The CDR3 coding sequence is TGTGCCAGCAGCCAAGTGTCGAGCATTCAGTACTTC. Combining the CDR3 with reference TRBV14 and TRBJ2-4 gives the whole variable domain EAGVTQFPSHSVIEKGQTVTLRCDPISGHDNLYWYRRVMGKEIKFLLHFVKESKQDESGMPNNRFLAERTGGTYSTLKVQPAELEDSGVYFCASSQVSSIQYFGAGTRLSVL.

V and J are TRBV5-1 and TRBJ2-5; TRBD2 matches at 7 bases. The CDR3 extends over 16 amino acids. The germline V gene has CDR1 SGHRS and CDR2 YFSETQ. V shed 3 bases, J shed 4 bases, and the junction held 12 bases outside the gene matches. The CDR3 spells CASSSLGRGVGETQYF. The CDR3 nucleotides read TGCGCCAGCAGCTCGCTAGGGAGGGGCGTAGGAGAGACCCAGTACTTC. The full variable domain, completed using reference TRBV5-1 and TRBJ2-5, is KAGVTQTPRYLIKTRGQQVTLSCSPISGHRSVSWYQQTPGQGLQFLFEYFSETQRNKGNFPGRFSGRQFSNSRSEMNVSTLELGDSALYLCASSSLGRGVGETQYFGPGTRLLVL.

The chain is built from TRBV7-2 and TRBJ1-3; TRBD1 matches at 8 bases. CDR3 length: 16 residues. From germline, CDR1 is SGHTA and CDR2 FQGNSA. J gave up 1 base and V 1 base, and 3 bases lay outside the gene matches. The CDR3 bases are TGTGCCAGCAGCTTAGGGGGACAGGTTTCTGGAAACACCATATATTTT. Amino acid sequence: CASSLGGQVSGNTIYF.

This rearrangement joins TRBV13 to TRBJ2-7; 7 nucleotides line up with TRBD1. Germline V gene data show CDR1 as PRHDT and CDR2 as FYEKMQ (reference sequence). The CDR3 covers 14 residues. V lost 4 bases to trimming and J lost 2 bases; unmatched junction nucleotides: 5. In DNA, the CDR3 is TGTGCCAGCAGCTCCGGGACAGTCGCCTACGAGCAGTACTTC. Translation: CASSSGTVAYEQYF.

This chain joins TRBV2 and TRBJ1-1; no definite D call. Trimming stripped 3 bases from V and 3 bases from J, with 11 bases between. This CDR3 is built from 14 residues. Germline V gene lookup returns CDR1 SNHLY and CDR2 FYNNEI. For the CDR3, the DNA is TGTGCCAGCAGTGAGGGCCGGTCCCACACTGAAGCTTTCTTT. Its translation is CASSEGRSHTEAFF.

The chain combines TRBV7-6 with TRBJ2-7, with 7 bases identical to TRBD1. CDR3 length: 15 amino acids. CDR1 and CDR2 (germline): SGHVS, FNYEAQ. The J segment lost 2 bases and the V segment lost 1 base, leaving 5 bases of the junction unmatched. The CDR3 coding sequence is TGTGCCAGCAGCTTAGTCGGTCAGGGGGCCTACGAGCAGTACTTC. Residues: CASSLVGQGAYEQYF.

This chain connects TRBV2 to TRBJ2-7; D is perhaps TRBD1 (5 bases). Per the germline V gene, CDR1 is SNHLY and CDR2 is FYNNEI. Between the trimmed V and J ends, which lost 6 bases and 3 bases, there was a span of 21 bases. There are 16 residues in the CDR3. Here the CDR3 DNA reads TGTGCCAGCAGCCGGGCGTTCAGGCAGGGCCACTACGAGCAGTACTTC. Translated: CASSRAFRQGHYEQYF.

The chain joins TRBV25-1 to TRBJ2-5, with 11 bases lining up with TRBD2. From germline, CDR1 is MGHDK and CDR2 SYGVNS. The CDR3 has 18 residues. Germline trimming cut 5 bases from V and 0 bases from J; bases unmatched to any gene: 11. The CDR3 nucleotides are TGTGCCAGCAGTCCCTATAGTCTGGGACTAGCGGACCAAGAGACCCAGTACTTC. Translated: CASSPYSLGLADQETQYF.

The chain joins TRBV15 to TRBJ1-5; D might be TRBD1 (5 bases). The germline V gene encodes CDR1 LNHNV and CDR2 YYDKDF (reference sequence). The CDR3 runs to 14 residues. The V and J ends lost 5 bases and 8 bases respectively, with 16 bases between them. The CDR3 region has the DNA TGTGCCACCAGCCGAGCGGCTGGGGCTGAGCCCCAGCATTTT. This encodes CATSRAAGAEPQHF.

This clone showed up just once. The chain joins TRBV2 to TRBJ1-2; D unclear. V lost 2 bases, J lost 0 bases, and 10 bases lay in between. In germline, CDR1 is SNHLY, CDR2 FYNNEI. The CDR3 sequence is 15 residues long. The DNA of the CDR3 is TGTGCCAGCAGTGAAAACCCCACAGCTAACTATGGCTACACCTTC. As protein: CASSENPTANYGYTF.

The rearrangement links TRBV6-6 to TRBJ2-4, with no clear D. This CDR3 is 16 amino acids long. Germline V gene lookup returns CDR1 MNHNY and CDR2 SVGAGI (reference sequence). Trimming took off 1 base at V and 5 bases at J, with 15 bases between the two ends. CDR3 sequence: CASSYFLEARENIQYF. DNA of the CDR3: TGTGCCAGCAGTTACTTCCTCGAGGCTAGAGAAAACATTCAGTACTTC.

The V call is TRBV7-2, the J call TRBJ1-4; maybe TRBD1 (5 bases). The V end was cut by 5 bases, the J end by 8 bases, with 18 bases between. Germline V gene lookup returns CDR1 SGHTA and CDR2 FQGNSA. The CDR3 spans 15 residues. The CDR3 DNA is TGTGCCAGCAGCCTATCCCCGGGGGTTCGGGAAAAACTGTTTTTT. This sequence encodes CASSLSPGVREKLFF.

The V and J genes are TRBV5-1 and TRBJ1-1; 9 bases map to TRBD1. J gave up 4 bases and V 3 bases, and 4 bases lay outside the gene matches. CDR3 length: 14 amino acids. Germline lookup yields CDR1 SGHRS and CDR2 YFSETQ. The CDR3 sequence is CASSSQTGGTEAFF. CDR3 in DNA: TGCGCCAGCAGCTCCCAGACAGGGGGCACTGAAGCTTTCTTT.

The genes are TRBV28 and TRBJ2-7, with TRBD1 matching 8 bases. The length of the CDR3 is 15 residues. Germline V lookup: CDR1 MDHEN, CDR2 SYDVKM. The V segment lost 4 bases and the J segment 6 bases; nucleotides outside the gene matches: 11. This CDR3 is CASSSNPGQAGEQYF. CDR3 coding DNA: TGTGCCAGCAGTTCCAACCCGGGACAGGCCGGCGAGCAGTACTTC. Drawing the rest from reference TRBV28 and TRBJ2-7, the complete variable domain is DVKVTQSSRYLVKRTGEKVFLECVQDMDHENMFWYRQDPGLGLRLIYFSYDVKMKEKGDIPEGYSVSREKKERFSLILESASTNQTSMYLCASSSNPGQAGEQYFGPGTRLTVT.

The chain carries TRBV7-2 and TRBJ2-3; TRBD2 matches at 8 bases. The ends lost 2 bases at V and 3 bases at J; junction bases unmatched: 4. This CDR3 is 15 amino acids long. Germline CDR1 SGHTA, CDR2 FQGNSA. CDR3 nucleotide sequence: TGTGCCAGCAGCTTAACTAGCGGCGGTACAGATACGCAGTATTTT. Translation gives CASSLTSGGTDTQYF.

The chain joins TRBV9 to TRBJ1-1; 8 positions agree with TRBD1. Germline-derived CDR1 and CDR2 are SGDLS and YYNGEE. V lost 3 bases to trimming and J lost 4 bases; unmatched junction nucleotides: 5. The CDR3 has 14 residues. Written as DNA, the CDR3 is TGTGCCAGCAGCGGTCAGGGGGCTGGCACTGAAGCTTTCTTT. It codes for CASSGQGAGTEAFF.

The chain employs TRBV5-1 and TRBJ1-1, with D hard to call. The germline V and J ends were trimmed by 0 bases and 4 bases, with 10 bases remaining between them. This CDR3 contains 14 residues. In germline, CDR1 is SGHRS, CDR2 YFSETQ. This CDR3 is CASSLGLLPTEAFF. Here the CDR3 DNA reads TGCGCCAGCAGCTTGGGGCTCTTACCCACTGAAGCTTTCTTT.

V gene TRBV5-1 combines with J gene TRBJ2-5; tentatively, D is TRBD1 (5 bases). The V gene's germline CDR1 is SGHRS and CDR2 YFSETQ. Trimming left V 0 bases short and J 5 bases short, with 11 bases between. The CDR3 loop spans 14 amino acids. The CDR3 protein is CASSLVGAPETQYF. The CDR3 DNA sequence: TGCGCCAGCAGCTTGGTAGGGGCGCCGGAGACCCAGTACTTC.

As concerns this clone: Because it lacks the conserved phenylalanine or tryptophan at the end, this CDR3 is likely a read error. The J gene is TRBJ2-3, the V gene TRBV6-1; 14 bases map to TRBD2. CDR3 length: 19 residues. Trimming at V came to 2 bases and at J to 1 base, leaving 8 bases not matched to a gene. Germline loops: CDR1 MNHNS, CDR2 SASEGT. CDR3 protein: CASSEPTPGLAGGTDTQYS. CDR3 bases: TGTGCCAGCAGTGAACCTACTCCGGGACTAGCGGGAGGCACAGATACGCAGTATTCT.

The chain employs TRBV9 and TRBJ2-5; the match to TRBD2 covers 11 bases. V trimming: 5 bases; J trimming: 3 bases; junction bases outside the gene matches: 9. Germline V gene data show CDR1 as SGDLS and CDR2 as YYNGEE. This CDR3 is built from 16 residues. The DNA of the CDR3 is TGTGCCAGCAGTCCACGAGGGGGACTAGCGGAAGAGACCCAGTACTTC. This translates into CASSPRGGLAEETQYF.